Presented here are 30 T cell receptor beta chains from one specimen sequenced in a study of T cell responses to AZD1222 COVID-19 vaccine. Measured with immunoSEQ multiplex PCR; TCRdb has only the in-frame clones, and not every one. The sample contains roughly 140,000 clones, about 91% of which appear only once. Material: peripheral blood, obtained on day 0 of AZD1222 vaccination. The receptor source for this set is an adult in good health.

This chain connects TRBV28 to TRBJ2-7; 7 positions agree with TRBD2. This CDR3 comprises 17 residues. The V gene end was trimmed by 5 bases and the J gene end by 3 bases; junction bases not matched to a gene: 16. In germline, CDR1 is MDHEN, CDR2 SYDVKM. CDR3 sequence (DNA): TGTGCCAGCAGTCCCAGGGCAGGGACTACAACTTTCTACGAGCAGTACTTC. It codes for CASSPRAGTTTFYEQYF. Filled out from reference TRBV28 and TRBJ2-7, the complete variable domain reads DVKVTQSSRYLVKRTGEKVFLECVQDMDHENMFWYRQDPGLGLRLIYFSYDVKMKEKGDIPEGYSVSREKKERFSLILESASTNQTSMYLCASSPRAGTTTFYEQYFGPGTRLTVT.

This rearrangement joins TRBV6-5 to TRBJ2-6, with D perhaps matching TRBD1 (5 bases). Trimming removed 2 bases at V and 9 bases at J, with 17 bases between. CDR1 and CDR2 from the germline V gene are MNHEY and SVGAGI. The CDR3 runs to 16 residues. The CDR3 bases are TGTGCCAGCAGTTACCGGAGACAGTTCCCTGGCAACGTCCTGACTTTC. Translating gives CASSYRRQFPGNVLTF.

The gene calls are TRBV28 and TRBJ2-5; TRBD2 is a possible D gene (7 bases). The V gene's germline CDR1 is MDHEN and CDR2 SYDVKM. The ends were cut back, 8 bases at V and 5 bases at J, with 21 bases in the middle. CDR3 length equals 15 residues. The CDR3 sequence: CASLISAGAGETQYF. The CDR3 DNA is TGTGCCAGCCTCATTTCCGCGGGGGCTGGTGAGACCCAGTACTTC.

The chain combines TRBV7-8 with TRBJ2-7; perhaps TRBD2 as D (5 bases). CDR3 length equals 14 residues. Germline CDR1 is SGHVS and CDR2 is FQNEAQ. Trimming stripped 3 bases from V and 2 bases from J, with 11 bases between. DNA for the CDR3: TGTGCCAGCAGCTTCTCCGGGAAAACCTACGAGCAGTACTTC. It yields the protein CASSFSGKTYEQYF.

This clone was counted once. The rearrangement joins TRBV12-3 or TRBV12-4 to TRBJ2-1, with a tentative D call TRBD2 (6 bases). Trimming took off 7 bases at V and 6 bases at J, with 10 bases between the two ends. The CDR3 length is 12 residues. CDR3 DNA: TGTGCCAGCAAACCCGGGGGCAATGAGCAGTTCTTC. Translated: CASKPGGNEQFF.

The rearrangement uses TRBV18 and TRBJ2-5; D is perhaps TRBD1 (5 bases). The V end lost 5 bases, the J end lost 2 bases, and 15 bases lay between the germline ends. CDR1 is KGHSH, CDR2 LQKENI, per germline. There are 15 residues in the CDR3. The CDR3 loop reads CASSYSKGPQETQYF. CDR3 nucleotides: TGTGCCAGCTCATACTCTAAGGGGCCTCAAGAGACCCAGTACTTC.

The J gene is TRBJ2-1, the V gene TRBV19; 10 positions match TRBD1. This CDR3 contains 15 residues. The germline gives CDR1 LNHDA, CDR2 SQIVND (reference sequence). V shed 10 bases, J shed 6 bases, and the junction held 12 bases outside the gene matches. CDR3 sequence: CATSRPGQGSNEQFF. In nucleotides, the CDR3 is TGTGCCACCTCCAGACCGGGACAGGGGTCCAATGAGCAGTTCTTC.

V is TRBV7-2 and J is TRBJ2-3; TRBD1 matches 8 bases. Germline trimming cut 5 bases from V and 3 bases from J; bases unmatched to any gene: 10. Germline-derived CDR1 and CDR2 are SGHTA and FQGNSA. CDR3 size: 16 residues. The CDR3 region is CASSIRQGKGTDTQYF. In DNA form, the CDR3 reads TGTGCCAGCAGCATACGACAGGGGAAGGGGACAGATACGCAGTATTTT.

CDR3 DNA: TGTGCCAGCAGCAAACAGGAGAACACCGGGGAGCTGTTTTTT. Protein: CASSKQENTGELFF. The chain joins TRBV4-2 to TRBJ2-2; D possibly corresponds to TRBD1 (5 bases). The CDR3 extends over 14 amino acids. Germline V gene data show CDR1 as LGHNA and CDR2 as YNFKEQ. Trimming stripped 5 bases from V and 1 base from J, with 8 bases between.

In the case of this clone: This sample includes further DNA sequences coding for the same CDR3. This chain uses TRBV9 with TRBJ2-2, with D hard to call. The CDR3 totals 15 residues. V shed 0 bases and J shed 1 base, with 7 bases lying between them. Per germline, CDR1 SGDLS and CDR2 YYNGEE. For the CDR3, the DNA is TGTGCCAGCAGCGTAGAAGGCCTGAACACCGGGGAGCTGTTTTTT. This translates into CASSVEGLNTGELFF.

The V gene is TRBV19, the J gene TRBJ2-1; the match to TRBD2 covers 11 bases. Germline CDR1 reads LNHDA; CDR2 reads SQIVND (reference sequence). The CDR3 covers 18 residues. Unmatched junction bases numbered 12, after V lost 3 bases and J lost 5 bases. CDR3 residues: CASSIFSAGLAAHNEQFF. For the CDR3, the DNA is TGTGCCAGTAGTATCTTTTCAGCGGGACTAGCGGCCCACAATGAGCAGTTCTTC.

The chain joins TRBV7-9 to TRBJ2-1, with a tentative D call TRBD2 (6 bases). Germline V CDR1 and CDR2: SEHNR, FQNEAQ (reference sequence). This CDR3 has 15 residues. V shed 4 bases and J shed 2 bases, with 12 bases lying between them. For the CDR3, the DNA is TGTGCCAGCAGCTCCGTGGGGGGTACCTACAATGAGCAGTTCTTC. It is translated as CASSSVGGTYNEQFF.

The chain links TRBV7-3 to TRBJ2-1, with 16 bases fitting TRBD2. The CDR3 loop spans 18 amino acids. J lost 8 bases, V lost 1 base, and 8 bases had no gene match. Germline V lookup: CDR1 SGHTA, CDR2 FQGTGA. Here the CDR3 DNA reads TGTGCCAGCAGCTTAAGGGGGACTAGCGGGAGGGCCAGTGATGAGCAGTTCTTC. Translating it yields CASSLRGTSGRASDEQFF. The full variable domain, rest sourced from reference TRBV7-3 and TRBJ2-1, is GAGVSQTPSNKVTEKGKYVELRCDPISGHTALYWYRQSLGQGPEFLIYFQGTGAADDSGLPNDRFFAVRPEGSVSTLKIQRTERGDSAVYLCASSLRGTSGRASDEQFFGPGTRLTVL.

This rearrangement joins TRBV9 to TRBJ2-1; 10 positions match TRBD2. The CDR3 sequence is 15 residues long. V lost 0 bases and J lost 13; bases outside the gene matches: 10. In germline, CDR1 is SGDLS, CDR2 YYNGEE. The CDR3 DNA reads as TGTGCCAGCAGCGTAGATTATTCTAGCGGGAGACCTCAGTTCTTC. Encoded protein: CASSVDYSSGRPQFF.

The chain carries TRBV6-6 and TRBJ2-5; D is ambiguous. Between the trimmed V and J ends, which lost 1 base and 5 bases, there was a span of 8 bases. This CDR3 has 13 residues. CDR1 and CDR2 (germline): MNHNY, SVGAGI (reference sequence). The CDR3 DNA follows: TGTGCCAGCAGTTACTTGGGGTGGGAGACCCAGTACTTC. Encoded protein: CASSYLGWETQYF.

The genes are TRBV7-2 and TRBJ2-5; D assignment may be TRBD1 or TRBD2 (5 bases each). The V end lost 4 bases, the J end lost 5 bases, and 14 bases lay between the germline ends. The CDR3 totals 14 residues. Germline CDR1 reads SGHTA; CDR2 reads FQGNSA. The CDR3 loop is CASSYRDRGETQYF. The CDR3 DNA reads TGTGCCAGCAGCTACCGGGACCGGGGTGAGACCCAGTACTTC.

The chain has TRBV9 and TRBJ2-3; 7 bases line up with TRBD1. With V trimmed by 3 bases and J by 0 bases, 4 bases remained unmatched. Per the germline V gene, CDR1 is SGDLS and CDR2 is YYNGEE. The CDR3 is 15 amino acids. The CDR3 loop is CASSADRASTDTQYF. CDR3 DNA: TGTGCCAGCAGCGCCGACAGGGCTAGCACAGATACGCAGTATTTT.

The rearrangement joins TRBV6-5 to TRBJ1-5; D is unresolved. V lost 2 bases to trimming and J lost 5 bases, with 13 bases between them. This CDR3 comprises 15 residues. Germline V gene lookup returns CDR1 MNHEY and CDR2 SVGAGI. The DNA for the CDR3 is TGTGCCAGCAGTTACGCTGGCGGACCCGATCAGCCCCAGCATTTT. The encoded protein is CASSYAGGPDQPQHF.

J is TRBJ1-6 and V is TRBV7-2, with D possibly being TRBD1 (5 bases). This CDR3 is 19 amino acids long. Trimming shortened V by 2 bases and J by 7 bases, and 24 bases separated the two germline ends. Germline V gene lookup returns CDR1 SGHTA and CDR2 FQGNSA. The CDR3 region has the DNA TGTGCCAGCAGCTTAAAAAGCATAAGGCGGGGGGGGACGAATTCACCCCTCCACTTT. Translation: CASSLKSIRRGGTNSPLHF.

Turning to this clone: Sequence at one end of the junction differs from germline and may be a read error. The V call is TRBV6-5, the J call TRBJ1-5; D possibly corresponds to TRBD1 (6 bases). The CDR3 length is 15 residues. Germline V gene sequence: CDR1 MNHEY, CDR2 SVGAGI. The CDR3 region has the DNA TGTGCCAGCAGTGACTCGGGGGGCGCGCATCAGCCCCAGCATTTT. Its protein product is CASSDSGGAHQPQHF.

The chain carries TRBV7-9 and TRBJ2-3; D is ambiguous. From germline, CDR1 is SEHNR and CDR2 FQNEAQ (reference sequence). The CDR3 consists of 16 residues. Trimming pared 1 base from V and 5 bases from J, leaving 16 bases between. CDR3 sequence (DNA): TGTGCCAGCAGCTTAGAAGGCGGCCCCTCAATAGATACGCAGTATTTT. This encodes CASSLEGGPSIDTQYF.

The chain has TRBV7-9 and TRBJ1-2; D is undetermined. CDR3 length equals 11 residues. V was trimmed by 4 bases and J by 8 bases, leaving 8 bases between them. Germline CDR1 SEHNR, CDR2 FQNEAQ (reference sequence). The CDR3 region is CASSSTGGYTF. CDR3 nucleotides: TGTGCCAGCAGCTCGACTGGGGGCTACACCTTC.

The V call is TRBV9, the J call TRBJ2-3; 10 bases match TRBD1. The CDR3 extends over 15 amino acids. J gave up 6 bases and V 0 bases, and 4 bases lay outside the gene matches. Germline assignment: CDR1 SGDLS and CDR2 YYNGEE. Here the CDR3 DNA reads TGTGCCAGCAGCGTAGCTAGGACAGGGGGGGATACGCAGTATTTT. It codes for CASSVARTGGDTQYF.

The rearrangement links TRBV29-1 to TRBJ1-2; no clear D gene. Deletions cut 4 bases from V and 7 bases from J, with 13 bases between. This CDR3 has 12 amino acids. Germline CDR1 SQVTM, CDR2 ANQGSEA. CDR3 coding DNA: TGCAGCGTTGTAAATCGACGGTTTGGCTACACCTTC. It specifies CSVVNRRFGYTF.

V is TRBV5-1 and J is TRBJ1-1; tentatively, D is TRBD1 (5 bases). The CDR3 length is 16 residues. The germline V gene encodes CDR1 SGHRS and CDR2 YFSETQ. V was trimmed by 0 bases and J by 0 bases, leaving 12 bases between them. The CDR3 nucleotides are TGCGCCAGCAGCTTGGGGCAGGGTGGAATGAACACTGAAGCTTTCTTT. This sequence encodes CASSLGQGGMNTEAFF.

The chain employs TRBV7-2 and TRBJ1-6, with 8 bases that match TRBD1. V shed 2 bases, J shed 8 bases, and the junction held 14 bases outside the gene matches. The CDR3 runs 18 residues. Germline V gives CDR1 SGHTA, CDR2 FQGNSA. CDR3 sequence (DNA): TGTGCCAGCAGCTTACAAGGACAGGGACTAGGGGGCTATTCACCCCTCCACTTT. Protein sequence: CASSLQGQGLGGYSPLHF.

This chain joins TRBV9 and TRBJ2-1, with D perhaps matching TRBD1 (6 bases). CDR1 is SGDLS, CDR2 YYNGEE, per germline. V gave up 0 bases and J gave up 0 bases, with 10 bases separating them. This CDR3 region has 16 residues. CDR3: CASSVAGGFSYNEQFF. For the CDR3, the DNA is TGTGCCAGCAGCGTAGCTGGGGGCTTCTCCTACAATGAGCAGTTCTTC. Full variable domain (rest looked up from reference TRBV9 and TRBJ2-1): DSGVTQTPKHLITATGQRVTLRCSPRSGDLSVYWYQQSLDQGLQFLIQYYNGEERAKGNILERFSAQQFPDLHSELNLSSLELGDSALYFCASSVAGGFSYNEQFFGPGTRLTVL.

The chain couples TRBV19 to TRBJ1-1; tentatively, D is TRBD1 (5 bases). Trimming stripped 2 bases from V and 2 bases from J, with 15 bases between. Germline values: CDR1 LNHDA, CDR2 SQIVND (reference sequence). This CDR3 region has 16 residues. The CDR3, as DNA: TGTGCCAGTAGTATACGGGTGGTGGGGCCCAACACTGAAGCTTTCTTT. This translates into CASSIRVVGPNTEAFF.

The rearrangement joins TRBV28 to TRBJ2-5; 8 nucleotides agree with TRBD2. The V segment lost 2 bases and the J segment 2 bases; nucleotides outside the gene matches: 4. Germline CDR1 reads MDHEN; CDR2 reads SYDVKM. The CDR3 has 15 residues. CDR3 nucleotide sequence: TGTGCCAGCAGTTTAAGCGGGAGAGGGCAAGAGACCCAGTACTTC. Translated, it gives CASSLSGRGQETQYF.

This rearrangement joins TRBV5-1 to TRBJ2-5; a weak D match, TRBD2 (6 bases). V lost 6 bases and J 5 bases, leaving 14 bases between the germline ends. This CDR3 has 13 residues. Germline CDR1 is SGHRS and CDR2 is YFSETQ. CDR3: CASTPGSWETQYF. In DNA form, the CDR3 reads TGCGCCAGCACTCCCGGGAGCTGGGAGACCCAGTACTTC.